Listed here is a single T cell receptor (beta chain). The data were taken from a study of control samples from healthy donors and cancer patients. J lost 0 bases, V lost 6 bases, and 7 bases had no gene match. There are 15 residues in the CDR3. Per the germline V gene, CDR1 is MNHEY and CDR2 is SVGEGT. TCRdb's copy holds only in-frame clones and misses some; the assay was immunoSEQ multiplex PCR. The sample has 110,000 or so clones; around 89% are singletons. The rearrangement links TRBV6-2 or TRBV6-3 to TRBJ1-2, with 7 positions matching TRBD1. The source material was blood. This TCR was recovered from a woman aged 45-65 years in good health. The CDR3 spells CASSRWDSPNYGYTF. In DNA, the CDR3 is TGTGCCAGCAGCAGATGGGACAGCCCTAACTATGGCTACACCTTC.